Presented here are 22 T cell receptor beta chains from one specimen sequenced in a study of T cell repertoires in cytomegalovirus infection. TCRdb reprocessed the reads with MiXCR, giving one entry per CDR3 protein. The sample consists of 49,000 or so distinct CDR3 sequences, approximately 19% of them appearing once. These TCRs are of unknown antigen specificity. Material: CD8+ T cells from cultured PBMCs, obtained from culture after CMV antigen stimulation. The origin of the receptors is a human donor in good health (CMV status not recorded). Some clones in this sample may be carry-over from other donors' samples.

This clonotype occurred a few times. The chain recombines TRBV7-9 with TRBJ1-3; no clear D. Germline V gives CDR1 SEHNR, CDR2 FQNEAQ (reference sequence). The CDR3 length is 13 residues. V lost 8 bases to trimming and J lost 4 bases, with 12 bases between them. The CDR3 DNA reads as TGTGCCAGCGTAGTTCGGAGAGGAAACACCATATATTTT. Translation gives CASVVRRGNTIYF.

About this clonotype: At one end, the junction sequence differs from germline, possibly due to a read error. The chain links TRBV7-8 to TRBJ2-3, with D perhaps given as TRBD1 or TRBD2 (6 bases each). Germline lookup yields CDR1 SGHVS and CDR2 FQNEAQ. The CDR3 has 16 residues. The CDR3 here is CASSSTGASLTDTQYF. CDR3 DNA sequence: TGTGCCAGCAGCTCTACGGGGGCCAGCCTCACAGATACACAGTATTTT. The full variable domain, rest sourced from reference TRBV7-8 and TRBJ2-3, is GAGVSQSPRYKVAKRGQDVALRCDPISGHVSLFWYQQALGQGPEFLTYFQNEAQLDKSGLPSDRFFAERPEGSVSTLKIQRTQQEDSAVYLCASSSTGASLTDTQYFGPGTRLTVL.

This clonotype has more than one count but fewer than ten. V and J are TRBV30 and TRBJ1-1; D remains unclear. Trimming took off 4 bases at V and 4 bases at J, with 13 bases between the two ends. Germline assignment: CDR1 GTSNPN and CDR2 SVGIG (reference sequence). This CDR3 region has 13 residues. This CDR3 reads CAWNVLGGTEAFF. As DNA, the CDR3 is TGTGCCTGGAACGTTTTGGGTGGCACTGAAGCTTTCTTT.

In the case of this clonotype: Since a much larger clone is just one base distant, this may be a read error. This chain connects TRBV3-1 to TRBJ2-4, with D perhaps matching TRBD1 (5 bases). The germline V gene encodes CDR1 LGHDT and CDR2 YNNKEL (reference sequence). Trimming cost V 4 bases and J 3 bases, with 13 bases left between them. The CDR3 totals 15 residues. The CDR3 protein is CASSPLTVIKNIQYF. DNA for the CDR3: TGTGCCAGCAGCCCCCTGACAGTGATCAAAAACATTCAGTACTTC.

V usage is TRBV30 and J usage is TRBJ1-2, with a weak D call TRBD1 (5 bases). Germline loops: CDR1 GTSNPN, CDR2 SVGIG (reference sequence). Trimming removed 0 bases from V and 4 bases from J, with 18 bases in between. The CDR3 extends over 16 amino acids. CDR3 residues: CAWSVRVTGPFYGYTF. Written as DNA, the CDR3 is TGTGCCTGGAGTGTACGGGTTACAGGCCCCTTCTATGGCTACACCTTC.

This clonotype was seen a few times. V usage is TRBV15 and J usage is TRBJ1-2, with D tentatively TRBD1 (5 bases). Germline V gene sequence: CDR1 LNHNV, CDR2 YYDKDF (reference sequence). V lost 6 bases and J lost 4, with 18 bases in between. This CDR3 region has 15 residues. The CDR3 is CATSPSPVTAYGYTF. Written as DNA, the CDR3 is TGTGCCACCAGTCCTTCCCCCGTGACAGCCTATGGCTACACCTTC. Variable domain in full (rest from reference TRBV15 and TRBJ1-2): DAMVIQNPRYQVTQFGKPVTLSCSQTLNHNVMYWYQQKSSQAPKLLFHYYDKDFNNEADTPDNFQSRRPNTSFCFLDIRSPGLGDTAMYLCATSPSPVTAYGYTFGSGTRLTVV.

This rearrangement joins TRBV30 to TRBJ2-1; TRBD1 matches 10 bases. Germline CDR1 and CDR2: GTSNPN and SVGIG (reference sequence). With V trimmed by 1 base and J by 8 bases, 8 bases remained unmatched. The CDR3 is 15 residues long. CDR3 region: CAWSDPPGQGDEQFF. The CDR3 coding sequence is TGTGCCTGGAGTGATCCCCCCGGACAGGGGGATGAGCAGTTCTTC.

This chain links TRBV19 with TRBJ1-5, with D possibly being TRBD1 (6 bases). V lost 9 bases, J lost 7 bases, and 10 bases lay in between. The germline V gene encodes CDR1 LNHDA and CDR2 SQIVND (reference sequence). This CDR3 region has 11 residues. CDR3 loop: CASGQKQPQHF. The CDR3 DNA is TGTGCCAGCGGACAGAAACAGCCCCAGCATTTT.

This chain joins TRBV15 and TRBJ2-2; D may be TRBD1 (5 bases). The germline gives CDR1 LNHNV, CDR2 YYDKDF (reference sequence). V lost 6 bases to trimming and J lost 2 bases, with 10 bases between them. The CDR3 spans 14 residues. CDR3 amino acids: CATSARANTGELFF. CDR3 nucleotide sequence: TGTGCCACCAGTGCCAGGGCTAACACCGGGGAGCTGTTTTTT.

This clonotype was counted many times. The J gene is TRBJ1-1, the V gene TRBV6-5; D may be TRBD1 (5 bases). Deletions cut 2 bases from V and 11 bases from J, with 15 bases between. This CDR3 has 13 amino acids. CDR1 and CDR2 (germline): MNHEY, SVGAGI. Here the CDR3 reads CASSYGRGGWAFF. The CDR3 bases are TGTGCCAGCAGTTACGGCCGGGGGGGTTGGGCTTTCTTT.

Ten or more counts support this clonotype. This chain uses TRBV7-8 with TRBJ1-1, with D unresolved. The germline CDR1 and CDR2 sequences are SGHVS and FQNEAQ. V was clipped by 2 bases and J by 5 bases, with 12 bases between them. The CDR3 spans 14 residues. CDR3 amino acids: CASSLFGVRTEAFF. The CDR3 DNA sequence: TGTGCCAGCAGCTTATTCGGGGTGCGGACTGAAGCTTTCTTT.

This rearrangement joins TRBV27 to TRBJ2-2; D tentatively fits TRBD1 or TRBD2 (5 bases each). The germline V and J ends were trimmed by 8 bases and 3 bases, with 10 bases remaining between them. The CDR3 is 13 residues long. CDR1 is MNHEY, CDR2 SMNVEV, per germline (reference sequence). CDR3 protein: CASGTGYTGELFF. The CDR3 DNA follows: TGTGCCAGCGGGACGGGATACACCGGGGAGCTGTTTTTT.

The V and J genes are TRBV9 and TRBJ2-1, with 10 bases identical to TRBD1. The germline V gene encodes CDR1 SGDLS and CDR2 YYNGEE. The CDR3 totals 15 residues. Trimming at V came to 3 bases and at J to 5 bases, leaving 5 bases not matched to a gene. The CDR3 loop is CASSGRDRGHNEQFF. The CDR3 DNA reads TGTGCCAGCAGCGGCAGGGACAGGGGTCACAATGAGCAGTTCTTC.

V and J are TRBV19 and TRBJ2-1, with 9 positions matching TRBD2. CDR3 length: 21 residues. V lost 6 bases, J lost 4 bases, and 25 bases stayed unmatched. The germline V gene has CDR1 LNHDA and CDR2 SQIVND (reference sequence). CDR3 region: CASSHPMGTPPPSGVYNEQFF. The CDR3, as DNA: TGTGCCAGTAGCCACCCGATGGGCACCCCACCCCCTAGCGGGGTATACAATGAGCAGTTCTTC.

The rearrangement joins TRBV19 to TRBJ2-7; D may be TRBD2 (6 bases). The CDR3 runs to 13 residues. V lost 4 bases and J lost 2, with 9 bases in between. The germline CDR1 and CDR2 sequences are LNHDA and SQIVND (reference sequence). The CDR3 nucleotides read TGTGCCAGTAGTAGGGGGGAGACCTACGAGCAGTACTTC. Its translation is CASSRGETYEQYF.

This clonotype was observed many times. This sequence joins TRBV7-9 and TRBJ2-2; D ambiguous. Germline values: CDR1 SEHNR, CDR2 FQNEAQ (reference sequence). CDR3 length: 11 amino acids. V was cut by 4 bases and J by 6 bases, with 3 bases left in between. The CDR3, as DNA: TGTGCCAGCAGCTCCTCCGGGGAGCTGTTTTTT. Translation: CASSSSGELFF.

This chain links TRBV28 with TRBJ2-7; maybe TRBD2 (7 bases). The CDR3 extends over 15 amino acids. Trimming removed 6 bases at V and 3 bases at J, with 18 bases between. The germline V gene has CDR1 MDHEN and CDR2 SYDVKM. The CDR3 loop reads CASSHKGGLSYEQYF. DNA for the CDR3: TGTGCCAGCAGCCACAAGGGGGGGTTGAGCTACGAGCAGTACTTC.

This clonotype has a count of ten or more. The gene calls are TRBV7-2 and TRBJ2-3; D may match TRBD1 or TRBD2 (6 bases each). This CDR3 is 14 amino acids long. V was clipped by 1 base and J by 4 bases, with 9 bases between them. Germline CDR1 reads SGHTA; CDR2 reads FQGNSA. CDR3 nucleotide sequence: TGTGCCAGCAGCTTAGAGGGGGGCCCAGATACGCAGTATTTT. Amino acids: CASSLEGGPDTQYF.

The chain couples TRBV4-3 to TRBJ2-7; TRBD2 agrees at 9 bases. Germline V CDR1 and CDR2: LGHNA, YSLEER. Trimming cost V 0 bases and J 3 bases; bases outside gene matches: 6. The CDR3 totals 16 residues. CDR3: CASSQDVKREVYEQYF. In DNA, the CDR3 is TGCGCCAGCAGCCAAGATGTTAAGCGGGAGGTCTACGAGCAGTACTTC.

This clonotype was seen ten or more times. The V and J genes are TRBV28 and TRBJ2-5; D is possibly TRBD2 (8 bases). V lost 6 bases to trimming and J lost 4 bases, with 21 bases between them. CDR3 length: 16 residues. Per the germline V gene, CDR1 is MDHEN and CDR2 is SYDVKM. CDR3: CASSRRGAGDRETQYF. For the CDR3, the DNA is TGTGCCAGCAGCCGTCGGGGAGCGGGGGACAGAGAGACCCAGTACTTC.

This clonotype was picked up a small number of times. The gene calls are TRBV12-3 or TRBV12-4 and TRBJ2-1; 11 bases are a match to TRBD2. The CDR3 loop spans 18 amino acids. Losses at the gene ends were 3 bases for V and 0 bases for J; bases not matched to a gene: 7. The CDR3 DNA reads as TGTGCCAGCAGTTTCCTAGCGGGAGGCTATAGCTCCTACAATGAGCAGTTCTTC. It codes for CASSFLAGGYSSYNEQFF.

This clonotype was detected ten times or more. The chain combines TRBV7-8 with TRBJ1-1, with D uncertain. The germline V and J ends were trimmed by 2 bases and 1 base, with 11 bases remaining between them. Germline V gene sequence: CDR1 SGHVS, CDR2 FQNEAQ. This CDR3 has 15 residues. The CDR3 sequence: CASSLSQAKNTEAFF. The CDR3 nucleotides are TGTGCCAGCAGCTTATCCCAGGCCAAGAACACTGAAGCTTTCTTT.